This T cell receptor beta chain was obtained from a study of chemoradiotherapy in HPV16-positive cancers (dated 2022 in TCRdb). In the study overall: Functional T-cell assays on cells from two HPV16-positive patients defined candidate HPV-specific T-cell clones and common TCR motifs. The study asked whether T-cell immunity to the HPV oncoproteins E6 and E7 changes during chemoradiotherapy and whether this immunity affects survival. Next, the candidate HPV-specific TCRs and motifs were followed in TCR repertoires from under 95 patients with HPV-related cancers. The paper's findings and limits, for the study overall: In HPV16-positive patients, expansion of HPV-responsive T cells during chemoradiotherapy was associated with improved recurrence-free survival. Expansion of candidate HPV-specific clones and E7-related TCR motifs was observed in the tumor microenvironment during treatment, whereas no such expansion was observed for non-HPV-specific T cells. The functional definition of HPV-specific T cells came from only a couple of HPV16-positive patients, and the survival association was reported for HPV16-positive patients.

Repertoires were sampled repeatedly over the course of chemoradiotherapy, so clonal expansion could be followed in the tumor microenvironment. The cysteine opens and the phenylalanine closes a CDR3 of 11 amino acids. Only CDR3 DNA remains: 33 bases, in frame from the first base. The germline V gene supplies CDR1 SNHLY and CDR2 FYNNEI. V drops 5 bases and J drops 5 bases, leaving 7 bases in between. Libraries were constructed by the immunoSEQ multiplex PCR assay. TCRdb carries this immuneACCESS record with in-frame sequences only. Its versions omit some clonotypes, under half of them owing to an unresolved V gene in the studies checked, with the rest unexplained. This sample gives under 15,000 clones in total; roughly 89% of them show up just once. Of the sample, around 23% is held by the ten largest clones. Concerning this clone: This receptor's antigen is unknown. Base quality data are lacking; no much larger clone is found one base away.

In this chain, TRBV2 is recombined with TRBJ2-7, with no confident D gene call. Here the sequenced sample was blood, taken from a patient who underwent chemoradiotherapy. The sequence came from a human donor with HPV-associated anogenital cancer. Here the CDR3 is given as CASSSMNEQYF. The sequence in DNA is TGTGCCAGCAGTAGTATGAACGAGCAGTACTTC.